Sequencing of this T cell receptor (beta chain) was carried out in a study of PD-L1 blockade in urothelial cancer. Study information: Patients started atezolizumab in the mid-2010s, 1,200 mg intravenously every 3 weeks. Patients had been given 0 to 3 earlier chemotherapy regimens. A median of roughly 150,000 T cells was found in the blood samples. After treatment start, blood was analyzed at 3 weeks (second dose) and at 6 weeks.

The protocol was immunoSEQ multiplex PCR, while the TCRdb copy is restricted to in-frame clones and leaves out a portion. This sample has tens of thousands of clones, with over 65% found just once. The clonotype originates from a man aged 65 to 79 with urothelial cancer. The sequencing used PBMCs, collected around atezolizumab (anti-PD-L1) treatment.

As DNA, the CDR3 is TGTGCCAGCAGCCCCCAACCGGAGGGTGGTACGCAGTATTTT. Protein product: CASSPQPEGGTQYF. The rearrangement links TRBV9 to TRBJ2-3, with a possible D match to TRBD2 (6 bases). The V end was cut by 4 bases, the J end by 8 bases, with 17 bases between. This CDR3 is built from 14 residues. The germline V gene encodes CDR1 SGDLS and CDR2 YYNGEE.